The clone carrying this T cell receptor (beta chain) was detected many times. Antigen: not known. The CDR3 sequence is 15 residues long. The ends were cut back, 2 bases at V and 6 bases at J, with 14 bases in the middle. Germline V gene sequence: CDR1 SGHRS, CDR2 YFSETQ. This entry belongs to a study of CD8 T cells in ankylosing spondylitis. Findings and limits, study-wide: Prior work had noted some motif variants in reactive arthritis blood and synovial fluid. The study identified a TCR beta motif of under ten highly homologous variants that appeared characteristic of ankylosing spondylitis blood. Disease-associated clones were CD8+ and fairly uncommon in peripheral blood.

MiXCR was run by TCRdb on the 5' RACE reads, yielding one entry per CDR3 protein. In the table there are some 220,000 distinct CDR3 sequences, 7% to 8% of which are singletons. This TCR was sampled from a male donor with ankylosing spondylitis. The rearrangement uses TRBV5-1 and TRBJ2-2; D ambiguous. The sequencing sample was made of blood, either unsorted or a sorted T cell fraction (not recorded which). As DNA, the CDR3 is TGCGCCAGCAGCTTACAGAGCCCTGGGGCCGGGGAGCTGTTTTTT. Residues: CASSLQSPGAGELFF.